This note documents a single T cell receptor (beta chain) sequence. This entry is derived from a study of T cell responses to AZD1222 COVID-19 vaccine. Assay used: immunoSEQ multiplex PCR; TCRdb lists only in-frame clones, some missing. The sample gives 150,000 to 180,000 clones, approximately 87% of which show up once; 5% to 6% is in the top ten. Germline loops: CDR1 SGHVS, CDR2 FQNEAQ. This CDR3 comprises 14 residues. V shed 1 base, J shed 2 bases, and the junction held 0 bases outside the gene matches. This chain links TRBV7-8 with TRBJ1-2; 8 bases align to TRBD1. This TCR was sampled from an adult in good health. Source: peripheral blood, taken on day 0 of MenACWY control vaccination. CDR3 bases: TGTGCCAGCAGCTTAGGGGACAGGAACTATGGCTACACCTTC. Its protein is CASSLGDRNYGYTF.